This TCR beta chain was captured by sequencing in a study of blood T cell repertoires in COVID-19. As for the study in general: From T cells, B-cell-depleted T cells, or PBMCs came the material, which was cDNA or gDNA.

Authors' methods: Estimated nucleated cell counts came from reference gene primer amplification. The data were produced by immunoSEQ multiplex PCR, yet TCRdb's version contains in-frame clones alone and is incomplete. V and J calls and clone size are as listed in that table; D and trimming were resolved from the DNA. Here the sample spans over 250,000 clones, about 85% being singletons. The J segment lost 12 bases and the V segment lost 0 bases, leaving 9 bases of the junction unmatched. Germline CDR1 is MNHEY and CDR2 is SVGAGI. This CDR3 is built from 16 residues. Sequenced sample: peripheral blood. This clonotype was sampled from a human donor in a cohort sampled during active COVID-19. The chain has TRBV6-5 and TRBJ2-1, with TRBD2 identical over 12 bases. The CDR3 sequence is CASSYSLAGGFGLQFF. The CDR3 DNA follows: TGTGCCAGCAGTTACTCACTAGCGGGAGGCTTTGGTTTGCAGTTCTTC.